Listed below are T cell receptor beta chains from one sample, sequenced in a study of blood T cell repertoires in COVID-19. Sequencing used immunoSEQ multiplex PCR; TCRdb keeps in-frame clones, though not all of them. The sample has about 110,000 clones, about 79% seen once; the top ten hold approximately 7.9%. Sequencing used peripheral blood. The source of these receptors is an elderly woman with active or convalescent COVID-19. Both conserved end residues are part of each CDR3. D genes are given only for firm matches. Some rows have no size entry. The others give once, few or many, or a class for an expanded clone.

j_call: TRBJ1-2
d_call: TRBD1
clone_size: few
v_call: TRBV19
cdr3_aa: CASRIGQGNYGYTF
cdr3_nt: TGTGCCAGTCGCATAGGACAGGGCAACTATGGCTACACCTTC

j_call: TRBJ2-7
d_call: TRBD2
clone_size: NA
v_call: TRBV27
cdr3_aa: CASRSGRMSEQYF
cdr3_nt: TGTGCCAGCCGTAGCGGGAGGATGAGCGAGCAGTACTTC

j_call: TRBJ2-5
d_call: TRBD1
clone_size: NA
v_call: TRBV6-5
cdr3_aa: CASSWGQGAQETQYF
cdr3_nt: TGTGCCAGCAGCTGGGGACAGGGGGCCCAAGAGACCCAGTACTTC

j_call: TRBJ2-1
d_call: TRBD1
clone_size: NA
v_call: TRBV7-3
cdr3_aa: CASSFHGAVGTGSFNEQFF
cdr3_nt: TGTGCCAGCAGCTTCCACGGGGCGGTGGGGACAGGGTCCTTCAATGAGCAGTTCTTC

j_call: TRBJ1-2
d_call: NA
clone_size: once
v_call: TRBV11-2
cdr3_aa: CASSSGNYGYTF
cdr3_nt: TGTGCCAGCAGCTCAGGGAACTATGGCTACACCTTC

j_call: TRBJ1-2
d_call: TRBD1
clone_size: NA
v_call: TRBV28
cdr3_aa: CASSPRDRVNYGYTF
cdr3_nt: TGTGCCAGCAGTCCCCGGGACAGGGTTAACTATGGCTACACCTTC

j_call: TRBJ2-3
d_call: NA
clone_size: NA
v_call: TRBV4-1
cdr3_aa: CASSQDASGTDTQYF
cdr3_nt: TGCGCCAGCAGCCAAGACGCTAGCGGCACAGATACGCAGTATTTT

j_call: TRBJ2-3
d_call: NA
clone_size: NA
v_call: TRBV29-1
cdr3_aa: CSVYDGSTDTQYF
cdr3_nt: TGCAGCGTTTACGACGGGAGCACAGATACGCAGTATTTT

j_call: TRBJ2-3
d_call: TRBD2
clone_size: NA
v_call: TRBV7-2
cdr3_aa: CASAEGLARTDTQYF
cdr3_nt: TGTGCCAGCGCCGAGGGACTAGCCAGGACAGATACGCAGTATTTT

j_call: TRBJ2-2
d_call: NA
clone_size: NA
v_call: TRBV6-5
cdr3_aa: CASRTRGELFF
cdr3_nt: TGTGCCAGCAGAACTCGGGGGGAGCTGTTTTTT

j_call: TRBJ1-1
d_call: TRBD1
clone_size: NA
v_call: TRBV5-5
cdr3_aa: CASSWTGAGTEAFF
cdr3_nt: TGTGCCAGCAGCTGGACAGGAGCGGGCACTGAAGCTTTCTTT

j_call: TRBJ2-5
d_call: NA
clone_size: NA
v_call: TRBV28
cdr3_aa: CASSLSTGETQYF
cdr3_nt: TGTGCCAGCAGTTTATCTACCGGGGAGACCCAGTACTTC

j_call: TRBJ2-7
d_call: NA
clone_size: NA
v_call: TRBV20-1
cdr3_aa: CSARAGYEQYF
cdr3_nt: TGCAGTGCTAGAGCAGGCTACGAGCAGTACTTC

j_call: TRBJ2-2
d_call: TRBD1
clone_size: NA
v_call: TRBV9
cdr3_aa: CASSGGQGTGELFF
cdr3_nt: TGTGCCAGCAGCGGGGGACAGGGAACCGGGGAGCTGTTTTTT

j_call: TRBJ2-7
d_call: TRBD1
clone_size: NA
v_call: TRBV27
cdr3_aa: CASGPDRGLGEQYF
cdr3_nt: TGTGCCAGCGGGCCGGACAGGGGGCTGGGCGAGCAGTACTTC

j_call: TRBJ2-1
d_call: TRBD2
clone_size: NA
v_call: TRBV18
cdr3_aa: CASSPQIQTSGRNEQFF
cdr3_nt: TGTGCCAGCTCACCTCAAATTCAAACTAGCGGGAGAAATGAGCAGTTCTTC

j_call: TRBJ2-7
d_call: NA
clone_size: once
v_call: TRBV3-1/TRBV3-2
cdr3_aa: CASSQATVLYF
cdr3_nt: TGTGCCAGCAGCCAAGCGACAGTGCTGTACTTC

j_call: TRBJ1-5
d_call: TRBD1
clone_size: once
v_call: TRBV6-6
cdr3_aa: CASRLTGESLQPQHF
cdr3_nt: TGTGCCAGCAGACTGACAGGGGAATCCCTTCAGCCCCAGCATTTT